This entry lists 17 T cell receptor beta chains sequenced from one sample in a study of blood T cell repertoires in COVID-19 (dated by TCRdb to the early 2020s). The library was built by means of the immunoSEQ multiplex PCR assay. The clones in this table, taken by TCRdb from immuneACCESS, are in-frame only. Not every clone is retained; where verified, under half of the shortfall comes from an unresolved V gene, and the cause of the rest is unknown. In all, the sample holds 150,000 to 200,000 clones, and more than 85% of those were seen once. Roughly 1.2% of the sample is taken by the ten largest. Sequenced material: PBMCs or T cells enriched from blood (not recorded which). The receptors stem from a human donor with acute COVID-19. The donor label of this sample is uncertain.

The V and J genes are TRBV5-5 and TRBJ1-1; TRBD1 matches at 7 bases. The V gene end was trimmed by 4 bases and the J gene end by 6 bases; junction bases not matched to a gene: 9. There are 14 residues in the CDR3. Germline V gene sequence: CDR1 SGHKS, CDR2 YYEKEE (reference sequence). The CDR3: CASSRTGTIAEAFF. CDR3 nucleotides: TGTGCCAGCAGCCGGACAGGAACTATCGCTGAAGCTTTCTTT.

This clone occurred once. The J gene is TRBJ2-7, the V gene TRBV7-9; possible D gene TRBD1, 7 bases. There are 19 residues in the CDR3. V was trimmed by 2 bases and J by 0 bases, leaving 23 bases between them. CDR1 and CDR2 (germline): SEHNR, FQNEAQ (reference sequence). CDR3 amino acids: CASSLILRRGLTNSYEQYF. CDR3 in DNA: TGTGCCAGCAGCTTAATTTTGAGGAGGGGGCTCACCAACTCCTACGAGCAGTACTTC.

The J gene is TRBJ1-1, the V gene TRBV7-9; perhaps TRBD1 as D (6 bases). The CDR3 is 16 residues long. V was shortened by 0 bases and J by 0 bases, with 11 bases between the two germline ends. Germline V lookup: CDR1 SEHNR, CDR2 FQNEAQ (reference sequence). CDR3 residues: CASSLARDTLNTEAFF. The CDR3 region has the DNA TGTGCCAGCAGCTTAGCGAGGGACACCTTGAACACTGAAGCTTTCTTT.

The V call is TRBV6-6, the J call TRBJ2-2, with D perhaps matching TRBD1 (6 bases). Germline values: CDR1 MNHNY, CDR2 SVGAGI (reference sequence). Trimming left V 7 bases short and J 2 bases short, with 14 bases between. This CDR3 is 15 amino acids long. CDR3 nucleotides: TGTGCCAGCATGGGGGCCGGAGGAAACACCGGGGAGCTGTTTTTT. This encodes CASMGAGGNTGELFF.

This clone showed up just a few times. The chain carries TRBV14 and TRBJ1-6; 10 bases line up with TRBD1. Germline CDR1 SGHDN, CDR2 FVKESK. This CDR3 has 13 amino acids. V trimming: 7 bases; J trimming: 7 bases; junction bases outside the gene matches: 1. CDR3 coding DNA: TGTGCCAGCAAGGGACAGGGGAATTCACCCCTCCACTTT. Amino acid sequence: CASKGQGNSPLHF.

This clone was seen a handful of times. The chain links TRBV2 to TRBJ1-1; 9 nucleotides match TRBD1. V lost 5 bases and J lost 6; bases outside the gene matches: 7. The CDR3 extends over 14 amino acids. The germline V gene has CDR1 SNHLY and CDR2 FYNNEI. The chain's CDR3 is CASSYRDREAEAFF. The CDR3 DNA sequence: TGTGCCAGCAGTTACCGGGACAGGGAGGCTGAAGCTTTCTTT.

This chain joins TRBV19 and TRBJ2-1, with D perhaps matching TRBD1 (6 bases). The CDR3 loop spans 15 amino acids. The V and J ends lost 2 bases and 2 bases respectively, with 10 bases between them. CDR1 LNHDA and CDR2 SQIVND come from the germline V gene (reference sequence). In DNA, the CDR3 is TGTGCCAGTAGTATAAACAGGGCTCCCTACAATGAGCAGTTCTTC. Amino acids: CASSINRAPYNEQFF.

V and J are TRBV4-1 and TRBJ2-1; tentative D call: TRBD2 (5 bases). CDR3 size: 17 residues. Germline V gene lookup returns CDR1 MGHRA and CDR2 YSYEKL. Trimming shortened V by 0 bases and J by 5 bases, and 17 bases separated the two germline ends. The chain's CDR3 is CASSQDNGVRPNNEQFF. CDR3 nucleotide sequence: TGCGCCAGCAGCCAAGATAACGGGGTCCGTCCGAACAATGAGCAGTTCTTC.

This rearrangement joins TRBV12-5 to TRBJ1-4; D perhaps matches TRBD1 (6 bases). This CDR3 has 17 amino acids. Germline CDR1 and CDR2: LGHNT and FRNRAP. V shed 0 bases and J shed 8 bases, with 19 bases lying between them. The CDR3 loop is CASGLVAHSGEGEKLFF. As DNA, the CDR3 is TGTGCTAGTGGTTTGGTGGCTCACTCAGGGGAGGGGGAAAAACTGTTTTTT.

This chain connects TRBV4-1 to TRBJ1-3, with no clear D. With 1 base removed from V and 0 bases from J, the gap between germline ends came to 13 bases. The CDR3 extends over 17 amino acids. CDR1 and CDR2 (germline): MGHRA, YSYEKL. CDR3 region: CASSQGRAGISGNTIYF. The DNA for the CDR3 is TGCGCCAGCAGCCAAGGACGGGCCGGGATCTCTGGAAACACCATATATTTT.

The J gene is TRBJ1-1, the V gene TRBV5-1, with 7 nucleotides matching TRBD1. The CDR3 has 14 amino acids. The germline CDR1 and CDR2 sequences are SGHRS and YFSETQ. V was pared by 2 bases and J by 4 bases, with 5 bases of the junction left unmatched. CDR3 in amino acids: CASSFYRGATEAFF. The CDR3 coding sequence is TGCGCCAGCAGCTTCTACAGGGGCGCCACTGAAGCTTTCTTT.

The CDR3 nucleotides are TGTGCCAGCAGTCACGGGTCCGGGGAGCTGTTTTTT. Translated, it gives CASSHGSGELFF. The V gene is TRBV28, the J gene TRBJ2-2; no firm D call. V gave up 5 bases and J gave up 6 bases, with 7 bases separating them. The CDR3 consists of 12 residues. The germline V gene has CDR1 MDHEN and CDR2 SYDVKM. The full variable domain, with the rest looked up from reference TRBV28 and TRBJ2-2, is DVKVTQSSRYLVKRTGEKVFLECVQDMDHENMFWYRQDPGLGLRLIYFSYDVKMKEKGDIPEGYSVSREKKERFSLILESASTNQTSMYLCASSHGSGELFFGEGSRLTVL.

The DNA of the CDR3 is TGTGCCTTAAATTCCGGGACAGGCCACTATGGCTACACCTTC. As protein: CALNSGTGHYGYTF. The J gene is TRBJ1-2, the V gene TRBV30; 8 bases are shared with TRBD1. The V gene end was trimmed by 7 bases and the J gene end by 3 bases; junction bases not matched to a gene: 10. This CDR3 region has 14 residues. Germline V gene lookup returns CDR1 GTSNPN and CDR2 SVGIG (reference sequence).

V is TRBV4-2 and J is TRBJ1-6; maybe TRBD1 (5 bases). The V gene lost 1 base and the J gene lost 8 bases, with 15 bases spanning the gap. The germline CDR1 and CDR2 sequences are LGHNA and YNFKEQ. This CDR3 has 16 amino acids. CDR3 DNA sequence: TGTGCCAGCAGCCAAGCCATCGGGGGGGTTTATTCACCCCTCCACTTT. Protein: CASSQAIGGVYSPLHF.

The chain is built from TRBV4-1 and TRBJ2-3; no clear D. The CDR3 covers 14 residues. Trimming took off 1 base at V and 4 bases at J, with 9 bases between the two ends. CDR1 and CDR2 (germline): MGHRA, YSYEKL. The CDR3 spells CASSQGAAADTQYF. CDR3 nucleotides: TGCGCCAGCAGCCAAGGGGCAGCCGCAGATACGCAGTATTTT.

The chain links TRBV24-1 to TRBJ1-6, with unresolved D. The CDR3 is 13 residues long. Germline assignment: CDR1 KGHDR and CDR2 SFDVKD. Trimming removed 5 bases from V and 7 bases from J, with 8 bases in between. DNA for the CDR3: TGTGCCACCAGTGCGGGATTGAATTCACCCCTCCACTTT. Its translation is CATSAGLNSPLHF.

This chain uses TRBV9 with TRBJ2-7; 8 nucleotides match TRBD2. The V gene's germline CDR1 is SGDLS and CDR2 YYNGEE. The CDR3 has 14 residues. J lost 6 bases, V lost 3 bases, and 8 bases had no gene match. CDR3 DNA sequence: TGTGCCAGCAGCGCGCTCCGGGCGGGGGGCGAGCAGTACTTC. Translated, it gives CASSALRAGGEQYF.